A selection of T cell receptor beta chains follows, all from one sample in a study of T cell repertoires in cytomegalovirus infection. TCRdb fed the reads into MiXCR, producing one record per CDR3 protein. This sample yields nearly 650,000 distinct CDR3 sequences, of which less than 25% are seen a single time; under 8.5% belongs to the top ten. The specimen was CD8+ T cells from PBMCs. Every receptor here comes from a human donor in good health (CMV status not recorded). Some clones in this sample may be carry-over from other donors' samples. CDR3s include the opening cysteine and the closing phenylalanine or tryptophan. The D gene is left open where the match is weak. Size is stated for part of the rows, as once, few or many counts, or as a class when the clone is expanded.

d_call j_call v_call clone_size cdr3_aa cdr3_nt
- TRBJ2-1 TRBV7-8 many CASSPRGLGSGYNEQFF TGTGCCAGCAGCCCAAGGGGGTTGGGGTCGGGCTACAATGAGCAGTTCTTC
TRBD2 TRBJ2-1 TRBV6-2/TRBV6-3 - CASTATLGLAGGLEFF TGTGCCAGCACCGCAACGCTGGGACTAGCGGGGGGACTCGAGTTCTTC
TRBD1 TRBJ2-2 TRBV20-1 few CSARDQFSGQGNTGELFF TGCAGTGCTAGAGATCAGTTCTCGGGACAGGGGAACACCGGGGAGCTGTTTTTT
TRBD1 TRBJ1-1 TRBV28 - CASSNRGKNTEAFF TGTGCCAGCTCGAACAGGGGGAAGAACACTGAAGCTTTCTTT
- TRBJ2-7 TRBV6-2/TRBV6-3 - CASRSYSEGVPYEQYF TGTGCCAGCAGGTCTTACAGTGAAGGTGTCCCCTACGAGCAGTACTTC
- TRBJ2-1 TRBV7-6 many CASSLWPSEGNEQFF TGTGCCAGCAGCCTTTGGCCCTCAGAGGGTAATGAGCAGTTCTTC
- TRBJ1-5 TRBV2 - CASETRQYNQPQHF TGTGCCAGCGAGACGAGACAGTACAATCAGCCCCAGCATTTT
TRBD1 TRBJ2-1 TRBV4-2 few CASSADRDRGSSYNEQFF TGTGCCAGCAGCGCCGACCGGGACAGGGGTAGCTCCTACAATGAGCAGTTCTTC
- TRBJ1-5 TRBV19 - CASEDGENQPQHF TGTGCCAGTGAGGACGGGGAAAATCAGCCCCAGCATTTT
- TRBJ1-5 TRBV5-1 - CASSFLGPGSQPQHF TGCGCCAGCAGCTTTCTGGGTCCAGGGAGTCAGCCCCAGCATTTT
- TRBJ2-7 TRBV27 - CASILLPVPRPYEQYF TGTGCCAGCATTCTCCTCCCGGTCCCGCGCCCCTACGAGCAGTACTTC
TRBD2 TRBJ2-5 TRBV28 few CASTQRRASGYQETQYF TGTGCCAGCACCCAGAGAAGGGCTAGCGGTTACCAAGAGACCCAGTACTTC
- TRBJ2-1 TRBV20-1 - CSADGTPSSYNEQFF TGCAGTGCTGACGGGACACCCAGCTCCTACAATGAGCAGTTCTTC
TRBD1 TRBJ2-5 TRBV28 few CASTGQEKTQYF TGTGCCAGTACGGGACAGGAAAAGACCCAGTACTTC
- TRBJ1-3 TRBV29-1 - CSVETDTIYF TGCAGCGTTGAGACCGACACCATATATTTT
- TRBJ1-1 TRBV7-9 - CASSRTETEAFF TGTGCCAGCTCTCGGACAGAAACTGAAGCTTTCTTT
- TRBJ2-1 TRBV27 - CASSWVGEQFF TGTGCCAGCAGTTGGGTCGGTGAGCAGTTCTTC
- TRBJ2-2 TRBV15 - CAPLVPTNTGELFF TGTGCCCCGCTTGTGCCCACGAACACCGGGGAGCTGTTTTTT
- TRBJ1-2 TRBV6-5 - CASSYSVGGRGYTF TGTGCCAGCAGTTACAGTGTCGGGGGTCGGGGCTACACCTTC
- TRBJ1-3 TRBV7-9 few CASSHRDRHSGNTIYF TGTGCCAGCAGCCACCGGGACCGACACTCTGGAAACACCATATATTTT
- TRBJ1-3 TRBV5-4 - CASSTDRYSGNTIYF TGTGCCAGCAGCACAGACAGATACTCTGGAAACACCATATATTTT
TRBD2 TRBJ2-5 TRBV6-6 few CASGVRDYQFEETQYF TGTGCCAGCGGGGTCCGGGACTACCAGTTCGAAGAGACCCAGTACTTC
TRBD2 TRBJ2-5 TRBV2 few CASSEWASGETQYF TGTGCCAGCAGTGAATGGGCTAGCGGAGAGACCCAGTACTTC
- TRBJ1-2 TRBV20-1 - CSARSGRYEGYTF TGCAGTGCTAGATCGGGGAGGTATGAGGGCTACACCTTC
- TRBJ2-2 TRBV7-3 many CASSSGTKELFF TGTGCCAGCAGCTCCGGGACAAAGGAGCTGTTTTTT
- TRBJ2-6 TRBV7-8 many CASSLALDSGANVLTF TGTGCCAGCAGCTTAGCATTGGACTCTGGGGCCAACGTCCTGACTTTC
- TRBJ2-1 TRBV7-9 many CASSSTDRDNEQFF TGTGCCAGCAGCTCTACGGACAGAGACAATGAGCAGTTCTTC
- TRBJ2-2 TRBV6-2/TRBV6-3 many CASTLENTGELFF TGTGCCAGCACCCTAGAGAACACCGGGGAGCTGTTTTTT
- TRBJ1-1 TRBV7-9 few CASRIGATEAFF TGTGCCAGCAGGATAGGGGCCACTGAAGCTTTCTTT
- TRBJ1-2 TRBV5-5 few CASSLGGGTPYGYTF TGTGCCAGCAGCTTGGGGGGGGGGACTCCCTATGGCTACACCTTC
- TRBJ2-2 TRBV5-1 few CASSLGEGNYPGELFF TGCGCCAGCAGCTTGGGAGAGGGAAATTATCCCGGGGAGCTGTTTTTT
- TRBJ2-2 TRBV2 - CASSTPDTGELFF TGTGCCAGCAGTACCCCGGACACCGGGGAGCTGTTTTTT
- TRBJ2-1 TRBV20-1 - CSANFRGIYNEQFF TGCAGTGCCAACTTCAGGGGTATCTACAATGAGCAGTTCTTC
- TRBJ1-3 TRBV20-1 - CSARDRSGGSRNTIYF TGCAGTGCTAGAGATCGCTCCGGAGGCTCTAGAAACACCATATATTTT
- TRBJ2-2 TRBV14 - CASSQLANTGELFF TGTGCCAGCAGCCAACTCGCGAACACCGGGGAGCTGTTTTTT
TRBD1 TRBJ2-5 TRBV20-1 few CSARDRTGRETQYF TGCAGTGCTAGAGATAGGACAGGGAGAGAGACCCAGTACTTC
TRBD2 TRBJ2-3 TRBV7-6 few CASSSTSGGAIDTQYF TGTGCCAGCAGCTCGACTAGCGGGGGGGCCATCGATACGCAGTATTTT
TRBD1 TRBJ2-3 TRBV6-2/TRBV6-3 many CASSAGQGNTDTQYF TGTGCCAGCAGCGCGGGACAGGGGAATACAGATACGCAGTATTTT
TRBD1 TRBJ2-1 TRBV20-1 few CSVGTTGGGSHEQFF TGCAGTGTCGGGACCACAGGGGGCGGTAGCCATGAGCAGTTCTTC
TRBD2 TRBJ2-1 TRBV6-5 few CASSYGLEWPNEQFF TGTGCCAGCAGTTATGGACTAGAATGGCCCAATGAGCAGTTCTTC
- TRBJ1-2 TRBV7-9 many CASSLGFRNSANYGYTF TGTGCCAGCAGCTTAGGTTTTAGGAACAGCGCTAACTATGGCTACACCTTC
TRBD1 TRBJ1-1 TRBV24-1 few CATSQGAEAFF TGTGCCACCAGCCAGGGGGCTGAAGCTTTCTTT
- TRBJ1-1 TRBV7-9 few CASSSAVNTEAFF TGTGCCAGCAGCTCTGCCGTGAACACTGAAGCTTTCTTT
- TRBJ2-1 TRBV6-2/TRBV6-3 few CASSYSEVGYDNEQFF TGTGCCAGCAGTTACTCCGAGGTAGGATATGACAATGAGCAGTTCTTC
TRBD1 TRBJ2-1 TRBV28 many CASSVYPIGDRYYNEQFF TGTGCCAGCAGTGTTTATCCGATAGGGGACAGGTATTACAATGAGCAGTTCTTC
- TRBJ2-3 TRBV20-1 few CSARDGRVWGTDTQYF TGCAGTGCTAGAGACGGTAGGGTCTGGGGCACAGATACGCAGTATTTT